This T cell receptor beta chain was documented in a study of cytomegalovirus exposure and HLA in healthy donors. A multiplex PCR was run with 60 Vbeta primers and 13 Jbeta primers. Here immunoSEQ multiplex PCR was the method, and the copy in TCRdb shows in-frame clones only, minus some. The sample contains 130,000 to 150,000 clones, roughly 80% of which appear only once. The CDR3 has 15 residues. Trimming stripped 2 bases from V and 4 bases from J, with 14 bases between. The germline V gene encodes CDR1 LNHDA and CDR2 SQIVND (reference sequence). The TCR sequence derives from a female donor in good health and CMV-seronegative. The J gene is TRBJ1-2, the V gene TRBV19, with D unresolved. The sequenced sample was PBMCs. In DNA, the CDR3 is TGTGCCAGTAGTATATCTGCATCAGGTGGCTATGGCTACACCTTC. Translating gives CASSISASGGYGYTF.